Presented here are 17 T cell receptor beta chains from one specimen sequenced in a study of tumor-infiltrating lymphocytes in primary liver carcinoma (dated by TCRdb to about 2017). Sequencer: Illumina HiSeq 2500. A constant-region primer and ProtoScript II reverse transcriptase were used to reverse-transcribe TCRbeta-specific cDNA from approximately 550 ng total RNA. Three nested multiplex PCR rounds, following a slightly modified ARM-PCR procedure, were used to build the TCRbeta libraries. Multiplex TRBV1-TRBV30 forward primers and a Cbeta reverse primer were used in the first two PCR rounds, each of which was run for around 9 cycles. The raw public reads went through TCRdb reprocessing: fastp at Q25, MiXCR clone calling, in-frame beta chains kept. Here each entry gathers all rows of one CDR3 protein and keeps the most common genes and DNA. The sample includes 320,000 or so distinct CDR3 sequences, with around three fifths observed a single time. Of the sample, approximately 9% is held by the ten largest clones.

Blood RNA was extracted from unsorted whole blood using TRIzol reagent, and germline DNA was obtained with the DNeasy Blood & Tissue kit. The sequencing sample was made of peripheral blood. The receptors were sampled from a man aged 35 to 55 with primary liver carcinoma and hepatitis B virus infection.

Comments on this clonotype: A much larger clone is a single base away; this may be a read error. The V gene is TRBV4-3, the J gene TRBJ2-1, with TRBD2 matching 9 bases. This CDR3 comprises 17 residues. CDR1 and CDR2 (germline): LGHNA, YSLEER. V was pared by 0 bases and J by 4 bases, with 7 bases of the junction left unmatched. CDR3 region: CASSQEEVLAGYNEQFF. As DNA, the CDR3 is TGCGCCAGCAGCCAAGAAGAGGTTCTAGCGGGATACAATGAGCAGTTCTTC.

Of note for this clonotype: Since the CDR3 does not end with the conserved phenylalanine or tryptophan, this likely comes from a read error. The chain carries TRBV6-1 and TRBJ2-1, with 11 bases aligning to TRBD2. CDR3 length: 16 residues. Germline V CDR1 and CDR2: MNHNS, SASEGT. DNA for the CDR3: TGTACCAGCAGTGAACGGGCTAGCGGGAGGTACCATGAGCAGTTCTAC. Protein sequence: CTSSERASGRYHEQFY.

The gene calls are TRBV11-2 and TRBJ2-1; weak D call: TRBD2 (7 bases). The CDR3 contains 17 residues. Germline V gene sequence: CDR1 SGHAT, CDR2 FQNNGV. With 1 base removed from V and 9 bases from J, the gap between germline ends came to 22 bases. The CDR3 region is CASSLGVGGPVSGEQFF. CDR3 DNA: TGTGCCAGCAGCTTAGGTGTGGGGGGGCCTGTATCGGGTGAGCAGTTCTTC.

The V gene is TRBV12-3 or TRBV12-4, the J gene TRBJ2-5; 10 bases are a match to TRBD2. CDR3 length: 16 residues. V shed 7 bases, J shed 4 bases, and the junction held 12 bases outside the gene matches. The CDR3, as DNA: TGTGCCAGCATCCTTTCGGGACTAGCGACACGAGAGACCCAGTACTTC. This gives the protein CASILSGLATRETQYF.

Remarks on this clonotype: It may be a read error: a sequence one base away is much more abundant. Without the conserved terminal phenylalanine or tryptophan, this CDR3 likely stems from a read error. The chain recombines TRBV12-3 or TRBV12-4 with TRBJ2-4; the D is unclear. Trimming cost V 6 bases and J 7 bases, with 19 bases left between them. The CDR3 is 15 residues long. The CDR3 protein is CASSRPGRLGNIQYS. The CDR3 bases are TGTGCCAGCAGCCGCCCCGGGCGTTTGGGGAACATTCAGTACTCC.

The gene calls are TRBV7-3 and TRBJ2-3; 7 nucleotides align to TRBD2. The trim removed 5 bases at V and 2 bases at J, leaving 10 bases unmatched. CDR3 size: 16 residues. Germline V lookup: CDR1 SGHTA, CDR2 FQGTGA. The CDR3 protein is CASSPLASGVTDTQYF. The CDR3 coding sequence is TGTGCCAGCAGCCCGCTGGCTAGCGGAGTCACAGATACGCAGTATTTT.

Details on this clonotype: Its ends do not fully match the called genes, so a read error is possible. The V gene is TRBV5-4, the J gene TRBJ2-1, with TRBD1 identical over 10 bases. Germline values: CDR1 SGHNT, CDR2 YYREEE (reference sequence). The CDR3 contains 16 residues. CDR3: CASSSLTGGAAGARLF. The CDR3 DNA sequence: TGTGCCAGCAGCTCCCTGACAGGGGGCGCAGCGGGAGCTAGGCTCTTC.

Comment on this clonotype: A much larger clone differs from this one at a single base, so this may be a read error. The rearrangement uses TRBV29-1 and TRBJ1-2, with D possibly being TRBD1 (6 bases). The V gene's germline CDR1 is SQVTM and CDR2 ANQGSEA. The CDR3 loop spans 13 amino acids. With 4 bases removed from V and 6 bases from J, the gap between germline ends came to 15 bases. The CDR3 protein is CSVGREGDNGYTF. The CDR3 DNA sequence: TGCAGCGTTGGGCGCGAGGGGGACAATGGCTACACCTTC.

Remarks on this clonotype: A much larger clone lies a single base off, so this may be a read error. The chain couples TRBV12-3 or TRBV12-4 to TRBJ1-4; D remains ambiguous. The CDR3 covers 13 residues. This CDR3 is CARSLSPNEKLFF. The CDR3 DNA follows: TGTGCCAGAAGTTTATCCCCAAATGAAAAACTGTTTTTT.

Details on this clonotype: The missing conserved phenylalanine or tryptophan at the end of this CDR3 makes a read error likely. The CDR3: CVSSRSGTETQYY. The DNA for the CDR3 is TGTGTCAGCAGCCGAAGCGGGACAGAGACCCAGTACTAC. The chain carries TRBV12-3 or TRBV12-4 and TRBJ2-5, with 7 bases matching TRBD2. The CDR3 is made up of 13 amino acids.

The genes are TRBV2 and TRBJ2-2; unclear D gene. The V end lost 4 bases, the J end lost 3 bases, and 12 bases lay between the germline ends. CDR3 length: 15 residues. Germline CDR1 SNHLY, CDR2 FYNNEI. CDR3 in amino acids: CASSALFVDTGELFF. CDR3 coding DNA: TGTGCCAGCAGTGCCCTTTTTGTTGACACCGGGGAGCTGTTTTTT. The full variable domain, rest sourced from reference TRBV2 and TRBJ2-2, is EPEVTQTPSHQVTQMGQEVILRCVPISNHLYFYWYRQILGQKVEFLVSFYNNEISEKSEIFDDQFSVERPDGSNFTLKIRSTKLEDSAMYFCASSALFVDTGELFFGEGSRLTVL.

This clonotype was seen only a few times. The J gene is TRBJ2-2, the V gene TRBV5-4, with 16 positions matching TRBD2. CDR1 SGHNT and CDR2 YYREEE come from the germline V gene (reference sequence). V lost 1 base, J lost 7 bases, and 4 bases stayed unmatched. This CDR3 has 17 amino acids. The CDR3 DNA sequence: TGTGCCAGCAGCTTGCCGGGACTAGCGGGAGGGAACGGGGAGCTGTTTTTT. It is translated as CASSLPGLAGGNGELFF.

A remark on this clonotype: A much larger clone is a single base away; this may be a read error. For the CDR3, the DNA is TGTGCCAGCAGCCAAGCCCCTAGATCAGGGGAGACCCAGTACTTC. Its protein is CASSQAPRSGETQYF. The gene calls are TRBV4-2 and TRBJ2-5; D might be TRBD1 (5 bases). V shed 1 base and J shed 5 bases, with 14 bases lying between them. Germline lookup yields CDR1 LGHNA and CDR2 YNFKEQ. The CDR3 has 15 amino acids.

This chain connects TRBV5-6 to TRBJ2-7; perhaps TRBD1 as D (5 bases). Trimming removed 3 bases at V and 2 bases at J, with 12 bases between. Germline V gene lookup returns CDR1 SGHDT and CDR2 YYEEEE. The CDR3 covers 14 residues. The CDR3 sequence is CASSSRTRPYEQYF. CDR3 sequence (DNA): TGTGCCAGCAGCTCGCGGACAAGGCCCTACGAGCAGTACTTC.

In this sample, this clonotype turned up a few times. Mismatch with germline at one junction end may stem from a read error. The rearrangement links TRBV5-1 to TRBJ2-3, with D unclear. The DNA end is more similar to TRBJ1-5, so the J call may be wrong. The length of the CDR3 is 14 residues. The germline V gene has CDR1 SGHRS and CDR2 YFSETQ. Written as DNA, the CDR3 is TGCGCCAGCGGCTTGCTGAATCCAACAGATACGCAGCATTTT. Translated: CASGLLNPTDTQHF.

Details on this clonotype: This clone may be a read error of a much larger clone one base away. The chain uses TRBV5-4 and TRBJ2-5, with 9 bases lining up with TRBD2. CDR3 length equals 17 residues. V gave up 0 bases and J gave up 5 bases; unmatched junction bases: 11. The germline V gene encodes CDR1 SGHNT and CDR2 YYREEE (reference sequence). As DNA, the CDR3 is TGTGCCAGCAGCTTGGCCCCAGTAGCGGGAGAGAGGGAGACCCAGTACTTC. Protein: CASSLAPVAGERETQYF.

This clonotype was recorded many times. The genes are TRBV6-2 or TRBV6-3 and TRBJ1-1, with D hard to call. The ends were cut back, 0 bases at V and 1 base at J, with 6 bases in the middle. This CDR3 region has 14 residues. Germline V gene lookup returns CDR1 MNHEY and CDR2 SVGEGT. CDR3 loop: CASSYSMGNTEAFF. The DNA for the CDR3 is TGTGCCAGCAGTTACTCGATGGGGAACACTGAAGCTTTCTTT.